This T cell receptor beta chain was retrieved from a study of blood T cell repertoires in COVID-19. About the study: Samples taken during acute and convalescent COVID-19 were collected in the United States, Italy and Spain.

Under the authors' procedure: Reference gene primer amplification gave estimated nucleated cell counts. The repertoire was sequenced with immunoSEQ multiplex PCR; TCRdb's copy has only in-frame clones and lacks some. V, J and clone size derive from that table, while D and trimming were established from the DNA sequence. The sample comprises some 300,000 clones, 65% to 90% of which are singletons, and around 14% rests with the top ten. CDR3 size: 13 residues. V was pared by 10 bases and J by 4 bases, with 6 bases of the junction left unmatched. Germline CDR1 is MDHEN and CDR2 is SYDVKM. It was during active infection that Seattle patients were enrolled and then longitudinally followed.

This receptor was taken from a woman in her 70s with COVID-19, enrolled during active disease. The J gene is TRBJ2-7, the V gene TRBV28; 11 bases are a match to TRBD2. The specimen sequenced was peripheral blood. In nucleotides, the CDR3 is TGTGCCACCTGGGGACTAGCGGAGTACGAGCAGTACTTC. Translating it yields CATWGLAEYEQYF.